This T cell receptor beta chain was captured in a study of T-cell reconstitution after alpha-beta-depleted transplantation in children. Germline V gene lookup returns CDR1 SGHRS and CDR2 YFSETQ. The CDR3 has 15 amino acids. J was trimmed by 7 bases and V by 4 bases; bases with no gene match: 4. Study-level points and caveats: Several hundred graft clones that had expanded were reportedly the source of alpha-beta T cells about two months after transplant. Recipient T cells and thymic progenitors that survived gave rise to the high TCRbeta diversity observed at day 60 in some patients. T-cell numbers and diversity, one year after transplant, stemmed largely from T cells that were newly produced.

This sample's TCRbeta library carried unique molecular identifier barcodes. Via MiXCR, TCRdb re-called the PCR reads, giving one row per CDR3 protein. The sample has roughly 570,000 distinct CDR3 sequences, over 25% seen once. This clonotype has just a few counts. Its antigen is not identified. The receptor was derived from a boy under two years old with Wiskott-Aldrich syndrome, due to receive a stem cell transplant. The chain recombines TRBV5-1 with TRBJ2-2; 13 bases line up with TRBD2. Specimen: PBMCs, collected before TCRalphabeta/CD19-depleted stem cell transplant. CDR3 protein: CASSRTSGSGGELFF. CDR3 DNA: TGCGCCAGCAGCAGGACTAGCGGGAGTGGCGGGGAGCTGTTTTTT.